The 5 T cell receptor beta chains below come from one sample, sequenced in a study of OX40 agonist ivuxolimab in advanced cancers. Libraries came from the immunoSEQ multiplex PCR assay. Drawn from immuneACCESS, this table holds only the in-frame rearrangements with V and J called that TCRdb kept. Clones are partly lost; checked studies trace under half to an unresolved V gene and leave the rest unexplained. The sample yields 20,000 to 25,000 clones; around 80% were counted once. Of the sample, about 8% falls within the top ten clones. Material: CD4+ or CD8+ T cells sorted from blood, obtained in a trial of the OX40 agonist ivuxolimab. The receptor source for this set is an adult with an advanced solid tumor such as melanoma, head and neck, liver or kidney cancer.

The count of this clone is one. The gene calls are TRBV4-1 and TRBJ1-6, with D unresolved. CDR1 and CDR2 from the germline V gene are MGHRA and YSYEKL. The V and J ends lost 1 base and 4 bases respectively, with 11 bases between them. CDR3 size: 16 residues. This CDR3 is CASSQGADRYNSPLHF. In DNA form, the CDR3 reads TGCGCCAGCAGCCAAGGGGCAGACCGATATAATTCACCCCTCCACTTT.

The chain has TRBV4-1 and TRBJ1-2, with no clear D. Trimming cost V 1 base and J 4 bases, with 7 bases left between them. Germline-derived CDR1 and CDR2 are MGHRA and YSYEKL. The CDR3 is made up of 13 amino acids. For the CDR3, the DNA is TGCGCCAGCAGCCAAGTGAATGGCTATGGCTACACCTTC. Translated: CASSQVNGYGYTF.

The chain links TRBV11-2 to TRBJ1-1, with D perhaps matching TRBD1 (6 bases). Germline lookup yields CDR1 SGHAT and CDR2 FQNNGV. V shed 3 bases and J shed 0 bases, with 17 bases lying between them. This CDR3 has 17 amino acids. The CDR3 coding sequence is TGTGCCAGCAGCTTTTACCGACGGACAGCCATGAACACTGAAGCTTTCTTT. Translating gives CASSFYRRTAMNTEAFF.

The chain links TRBV29-1 to TRBJ2-3, with 8 bases lining up with TRBD2. The CDR3 loop spans 15 amino acids. The germline CDR1 and CDR2 sequences are SQVTM and ANQGSEA. The junction had 9 bases not matched to a gene; V was cut back by 5 bases and J by 2 bases. The DNA of the CDR3 is TGCAGCGTTCGGTTTAGCGGGGACTCCACAGATACGCAGTATTTT. It codes for CSVRFSGDSTDTQYF.

This chain connects TRBV7-6 to TRBJ1-2, with 9 bases that match TRBD1. Germline lookup yields CDR1 SGHVS and CDR2 FNYEAQ. V shed 2 bases and J 6 bases; nucleotides not matched to a gene: 4. The CDR3 is 14 residues long. The CDR3 is CASSLKTGGHGYTF. The CDR3 DNA sequence: TGTGCCAGCAGCTTAAAAACAGGGGGCCATGGCTACACCTTC. The full variable domain, rest sourced from reference TRBV7-6 and TRBJ1-2, is GAGVSQSPRYKVTKRGQDVALRCDPISGHVSLYWYRQALGQGPEFLTYFNYEAQQDKSGLPNDRFSAERPEGSISTLTIQRTEQRDSAMYRCASSLKTGGHGYTFGSGTRLTVV.